This T cell receptor (beta chain) comes out of a study of T cells in Graves' hyperthyroidism and ophthalmopathy (dated by TCRdb to 2018 to 2020). Context from the whole study: Peripheral blood samples were taken at initial diagnosis, before any treatment was given. A discovery cohort of about a hundred patients, about 40 with Graves' ophthalmopathy and about 60 with stable Graves' hyperthyroidism, was used to find distinguishing TCR V-J signatures. An independent validation cohort of about 19 hyperthyroidism patients and approximately 15 patients who later progressed to ophthalmopathy tested prospective prediction of ophthalmopathy. The 90 to 100 discovery patients were randomly divided into training and test sets at a 7:3 ratio. In addition, the study compared T-cell repertoires in thyroid tissue and in blood from about 6 Graves' hyperthyroidism patients. Following sampling, methimazole starting at 30 mg daily was given to hyperthyroidism patients, and high-dose intravenous methylprednisolone was given to ophthalmopathy patients. The paper describes TCR Vbeta CDR3 sequencing of about 140 peripheral blood samples, made up of roughly 45 ophthalmopathy patients, roughly 75 hyperthyroidism patients and 17 progressor patients. Summary of the overall study and its limitations: A model built on a 13 V-J signature distinguished ophthalmopathy from stable hyperthyroidism, reaching approximately 89% sensitivity and 81% to 83% specificity in cross-validation and 80%/75% in testing. Blood samples also contained most of the expanded thyroid clonotypes (frequency above 0.001), which suggests that blood repertoires may reflect thyroid immune responses. In validation, the model predicted progression to ophthalmopathy a median of about 6 months before onset, with about 67% sensitivity and around 76% specificity. No statistical method was used to fix the sample size in advance, and group allocation was not hidden from the investigators.

On this clonotype: It lacks a known antigen. Base qualities are not recorded, but no much larger clone differs from it by a single base.

Stable Graves' hyperthyroidism was defined as no progression to ophthalmopathy during 18 months of follow-up. Hyperthyroidism patients were newly diagnosed, had a disease duration of under 2 months, and were aged 18 to 65 years. Any patient with an uncontrolled infection, another autoimmune disease, pregnancy or lactation was excluded. Diagnoses relied on clinical symptoms, serum thyroxine and TRAb, thyroid ultrasound and orbital computed tomography. Ficoll-Paque density gradient centrifugation was used to isolate PBMCs from 9.5 to 10 ml of fresh peripheral blood. Total RNA was extracted with Trizol reagent, and quality was checked on an Agilent 2100 Bioanalyzer. From a lookup of the germline V gene, CDR1 and CDR2 are SGHDN and FVKESK. The CDR3 goes from the cysteine to the phenylalanine over 13 residues. The read is trimmed to its CDR3 DNA, 39 bases read in frame from base 1. Deletion took 1 base off V and 6 bases off J, with a span of 8 bases between the germline ends.

TCR beta CDR3 regions were amplified from RNA transcripts. A first-round RT-PCR of the TCR CDR3 used the HTBI primer set with the Qiagen OneStep RT-PCR kit. Libraries were constructed in a second round of multiplex PCR, after which size selection and purification were performed. Libraries were sequenced paired-end with 100 bp reads on an Illumina HiSeq2000. The paper's processing steps were these. SOAPnuke was used to process the raw data, throwing out any read that contained adapters or uncalled bases, had a mean Phred below 15, or lacked an exact constant-primer or identifier match. COPE v1.2.5 was used to merge the high-quality paired reads, and each unique nucleotide sequence was defined as a clonotype. MiTCR v1.1 was used to align clonotypes to the IMGT TRBV, TRBD and TRBJ reference segments. The analysis was restricted to V-J combinations with a frequency above 0.0001, which together covered just over 98% of the repertoires. A TCS score was defined as the ratio between F50 (clonal expansion) and ExV (chaos), using BLOSUM62-based TCRdist between CDR3 peptides within each V-J. Welch's t-statistics and random forest reduced fewer than 600 V-J features to 13, which were used in a naive Bayes classifier (R e1071). TCRdb reprocessing: public reads trimmed at Q25 with fastp, clones called with MiXCR, in-frame beta chains kept. One record per CDR3 amino acid sequence lists the most common genes and DNA. These V and J calls originate from TCRdb's pipeline instead of the authors' own analysis. The sample has hundreds of thousands of distinct CDR3 sequences on record, approximately 15% of them singletons. The top ten clones comprise about a tenth of the sample.

The clonotype comes from a woman aged 18-29 years with Graves' hyperthyroidism. Here the chain combines TRBV14 and TRBJ2-3; a tentative D match to TRBD2 spans 5 bases. Sequencing was done on a sample of blood. The CDR3 amino acid sequence is: CASSQVTGDTQYF. The sequenced DNA is TGTGCCAGCAGCCAAGTAACGGGGGATACGCAGTATTTT. This CDR3, with the reference TRBV14 and TRBJ2-3 proteins standing in past its ends, gives the full variable domain EAGVTQFPSHSVIEKGQTVTLRCDPISGHDNLYWYRRVMGKEIKFLLHFVKESKQDESGMPNNRFLAERTGGTYSTLKVQPAELEDSGVYFCASSQVTGDTQYFGPGTRLTVL.